This T cell receptor beta chain is from a study of cytomegalovirus exposure and HLA in healthy donors (dated by TCRdb to about 2017). With respect to the entire study: The 500 to 800 repertoires of the first cohort and the 95 to 150 validation repertoires were produced on the same platform, according to a later analysis. The study aimed to test whether cataloging public T cell receptors could reveal signatures of past pathogen exposure. Along with the approximately 620-subject first cohort, a separate validation cohort of about 110 different subjects was used. High-throughput TCR immunosequencing, statistical association of individual TCRs with disease status, and machine learning were combined to predict cytomegalovirus infection status. General conclusions and limits of the study: The study gave a list of under 200 TCR beta chains associated with cytomegalovirus. While some public TCRs were present in many individuals, most TCR sequences turned up only very rarely across donors. The authors suggested that the approach could potentially be generalized to other disease states and immunological phenotypes. In both the original and validation cohorts, the classifier was reported to diagnose cytomegalovirus status with high specificity and sensitivity. A few of the identified cytomegalovirus-associated TCR beta chains were confirmed in vitro to be specific for cytomegalovirus antigens. All 120 or so repertoires were used to score co-occurrence in the validation cohort in a later analysis, because that analysis had no HLA typing for the cohort. In a later analysis, TCRs clustered in the first cohort were found to also tend to co-occur in the approximately 110 validation repertoires, with 94% of cluster scores above 0.

The donors were included in the validation cohort of 100 to 150 subjects, a group kept apart from the approximately 700-subject first cohort. Preparation of the library involved the immunoSEQ multiplex PCR assay. In the source study's methods: A statistical classification framework was built to diagnose cytomegalovirus status from the catalog of TCR beta chain sequences. TCRdb took over this immuneACCESS table, retaining in-frame rearrangements with V and J assigned. Such tables are incomplete; in checked studies, under half of the missing clones stem from an unresolved V gene, and the remainder is unexplained. The DNA was the basis for D and trimming; V, J and clone size are from that table. The sample contains about 160,000 clones, approximately 81% of them found a single time. The ten top clones hold more than 8.5% of the sample. With respect to this clone: Its recognized antigen is unknown. Base qualities are missing; no much larger clone stands one base away.

Input material: PBMCs. This TCR came from a man aged 25 to 45 in good health and CMV-seropositive.

CDR3 protein: CASSETSGRASGRIHEQFF. The DNA sequence is given as TGTGCCAGCAGTGAGACTAGCGGGAGGGCCTCCGGTCGGATTCATGAGCAGTTCTTC. The receptor chain draws on TRBV6-1 and TRBJ2-1; TRBD2 aligns with 14 central bases. From the germline V gene, CDR1 is MNHNS and CDR2 is SASEGT. The CDR3 contains 19 residues, cysteine and phenylalanine counted. The CDR3 DNA has 57 bases and is translated from base 1. After removal of 3 bases from V and 8 bases from J, the junction retains 15 bases not matched to a gene.